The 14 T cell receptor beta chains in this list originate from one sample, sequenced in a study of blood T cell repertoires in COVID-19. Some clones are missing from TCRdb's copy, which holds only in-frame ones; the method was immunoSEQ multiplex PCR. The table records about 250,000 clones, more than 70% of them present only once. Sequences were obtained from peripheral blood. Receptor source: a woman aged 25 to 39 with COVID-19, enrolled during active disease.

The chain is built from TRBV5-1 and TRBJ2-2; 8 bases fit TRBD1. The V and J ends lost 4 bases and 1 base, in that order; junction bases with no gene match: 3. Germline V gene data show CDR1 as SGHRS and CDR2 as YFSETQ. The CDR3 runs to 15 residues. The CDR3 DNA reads TGCGCCAGCAGCCTGGGACAGGAGAACACCGGGGAGCTGTTTTTT. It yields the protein CASSLGQENTGELFF.

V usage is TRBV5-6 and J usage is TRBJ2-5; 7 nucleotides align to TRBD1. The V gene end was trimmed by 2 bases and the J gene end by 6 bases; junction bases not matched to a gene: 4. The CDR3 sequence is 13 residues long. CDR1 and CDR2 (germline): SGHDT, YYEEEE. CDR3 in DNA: TGTGCCAGCAGCTTTGAGGGGGCTCAGACCCAGTACTTC. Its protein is CASSFEGAQTQYF. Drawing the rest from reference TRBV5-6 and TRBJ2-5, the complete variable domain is DAGVTQSPTHLIKTRGQQVTLRCSPKSGHDTVSWYQQALGQGPQFIFQYYEEEERQRGNFPDRFSGHQFPNYSSELNVNALLLGDSALYLCASSFEGAQTQYFGPGTRLLVL.

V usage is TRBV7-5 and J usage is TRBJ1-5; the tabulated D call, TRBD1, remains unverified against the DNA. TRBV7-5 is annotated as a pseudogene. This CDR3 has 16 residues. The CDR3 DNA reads TGTGCCAGAAGCTCACGGACAGGGGCTTCCAATCAGCCCCAGCATTTT. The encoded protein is CARSSRTGASNQPQHF.

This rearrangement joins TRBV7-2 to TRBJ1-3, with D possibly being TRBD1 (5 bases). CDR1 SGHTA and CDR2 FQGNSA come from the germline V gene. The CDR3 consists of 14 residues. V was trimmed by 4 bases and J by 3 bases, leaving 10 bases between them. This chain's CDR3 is CASSSRQFGNTIYF. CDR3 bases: TGTGCCAGCAGCTCGCGACAGTTTGGAAACACCATATATTTT.

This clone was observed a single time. CDR3: CASSPLAGQPQHF. As DNA, the CDR3 is TGTGCCAGCAGCCCCCTCGCAGGACAGCCCCAGCATTTT. The J gene is TRBJ1-5, the V gene TRBV3-1 (or the pseudogene TRBV3-2); D is unresolved. The CDR3 is made up of 13 amino acids. Trimming pared 4 bases from V and 7 bases from J, leaving 11 bases between. Looked up from germline, CDR1 is LGHDT and CDR2 is YNNKEL (reference sequence).

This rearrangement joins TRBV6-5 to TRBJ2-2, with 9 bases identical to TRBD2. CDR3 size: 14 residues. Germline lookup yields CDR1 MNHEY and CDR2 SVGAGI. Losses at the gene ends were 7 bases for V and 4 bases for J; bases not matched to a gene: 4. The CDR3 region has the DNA TGTGCCAGCACCGCGGGAGGGTTCACCGGGGAGCTGTTTTTT. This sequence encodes CASTAGGFTGELFF.

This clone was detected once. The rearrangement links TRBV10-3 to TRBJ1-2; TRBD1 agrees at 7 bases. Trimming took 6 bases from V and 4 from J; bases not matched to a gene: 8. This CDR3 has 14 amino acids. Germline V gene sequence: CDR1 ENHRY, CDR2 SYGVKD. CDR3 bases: TGTGCCATCAGCTCAGGGGGAGCACCCTATGGCTACACCTTC. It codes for CAISSGGAPYGYTF.

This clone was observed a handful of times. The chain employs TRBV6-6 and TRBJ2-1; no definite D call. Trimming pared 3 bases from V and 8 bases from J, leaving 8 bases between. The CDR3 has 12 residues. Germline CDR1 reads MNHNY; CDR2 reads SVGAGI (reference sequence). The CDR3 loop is CASSYRADEQFF. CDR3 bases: TGTGCCAGCAGTTATCGCGCTGATGAGCAGTTCTTC.

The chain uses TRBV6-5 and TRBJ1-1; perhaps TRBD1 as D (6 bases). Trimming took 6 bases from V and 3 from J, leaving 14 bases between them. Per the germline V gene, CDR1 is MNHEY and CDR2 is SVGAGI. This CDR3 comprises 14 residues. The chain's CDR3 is CASRRHEGDTEAFF. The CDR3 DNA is TGTGCCAGCAGACGCCACGAGGGGGACACTGAAGCTTTCTTT.

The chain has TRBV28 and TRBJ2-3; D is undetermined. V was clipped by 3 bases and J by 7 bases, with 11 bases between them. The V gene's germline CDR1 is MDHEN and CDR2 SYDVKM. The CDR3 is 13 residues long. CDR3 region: CASSFDNFNTQYF. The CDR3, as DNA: TGTGCCAGCAGTTTCGATAACTTTAATACGCAGTATTTT. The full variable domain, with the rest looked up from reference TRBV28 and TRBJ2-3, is DVKVTQSSRYLVKRTGEKVFLECVQDMDHENMFWYRQDPGLGLRLIYFSYDVKMKEKGDIPEGYSVSREKKERFSLILESASTNQTSMYLCASSFDNFNTQYFGPGTRLTVL.

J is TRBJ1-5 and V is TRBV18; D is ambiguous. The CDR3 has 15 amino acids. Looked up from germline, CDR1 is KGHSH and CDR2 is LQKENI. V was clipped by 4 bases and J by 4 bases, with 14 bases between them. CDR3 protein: CASSQKIDGNQPQHF. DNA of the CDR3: TGTGCCAGCTCACAGAAAATAGACGGGAATCAGCCCCAGCATTTT.

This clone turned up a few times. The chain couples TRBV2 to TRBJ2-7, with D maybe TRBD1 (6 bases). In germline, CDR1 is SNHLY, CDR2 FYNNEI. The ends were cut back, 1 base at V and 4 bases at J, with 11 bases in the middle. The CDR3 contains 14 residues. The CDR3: CASSEGRGKYEQYF. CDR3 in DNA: TGTGCCAGCAGTGAAGGCAGGGGAAAATACGAGCAGTACTTC.

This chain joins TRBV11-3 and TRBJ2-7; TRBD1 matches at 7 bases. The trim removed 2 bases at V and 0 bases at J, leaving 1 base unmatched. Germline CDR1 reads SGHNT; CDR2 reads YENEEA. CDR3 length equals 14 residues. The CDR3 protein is CASSLHRGSYEQYV. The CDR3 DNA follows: TGTGCCAGCAGCTTACACAGGGGCTCCTACGAGCAGTACGTC.

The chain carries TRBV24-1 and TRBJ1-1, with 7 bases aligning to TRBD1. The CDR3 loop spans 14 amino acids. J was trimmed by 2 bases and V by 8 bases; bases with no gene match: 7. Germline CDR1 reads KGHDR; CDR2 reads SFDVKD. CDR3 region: CATTRDSTNTEAFF. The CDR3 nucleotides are TGTGCCACCACCCGGGACAGCACTAACACTGAAGCTTTCTTT.